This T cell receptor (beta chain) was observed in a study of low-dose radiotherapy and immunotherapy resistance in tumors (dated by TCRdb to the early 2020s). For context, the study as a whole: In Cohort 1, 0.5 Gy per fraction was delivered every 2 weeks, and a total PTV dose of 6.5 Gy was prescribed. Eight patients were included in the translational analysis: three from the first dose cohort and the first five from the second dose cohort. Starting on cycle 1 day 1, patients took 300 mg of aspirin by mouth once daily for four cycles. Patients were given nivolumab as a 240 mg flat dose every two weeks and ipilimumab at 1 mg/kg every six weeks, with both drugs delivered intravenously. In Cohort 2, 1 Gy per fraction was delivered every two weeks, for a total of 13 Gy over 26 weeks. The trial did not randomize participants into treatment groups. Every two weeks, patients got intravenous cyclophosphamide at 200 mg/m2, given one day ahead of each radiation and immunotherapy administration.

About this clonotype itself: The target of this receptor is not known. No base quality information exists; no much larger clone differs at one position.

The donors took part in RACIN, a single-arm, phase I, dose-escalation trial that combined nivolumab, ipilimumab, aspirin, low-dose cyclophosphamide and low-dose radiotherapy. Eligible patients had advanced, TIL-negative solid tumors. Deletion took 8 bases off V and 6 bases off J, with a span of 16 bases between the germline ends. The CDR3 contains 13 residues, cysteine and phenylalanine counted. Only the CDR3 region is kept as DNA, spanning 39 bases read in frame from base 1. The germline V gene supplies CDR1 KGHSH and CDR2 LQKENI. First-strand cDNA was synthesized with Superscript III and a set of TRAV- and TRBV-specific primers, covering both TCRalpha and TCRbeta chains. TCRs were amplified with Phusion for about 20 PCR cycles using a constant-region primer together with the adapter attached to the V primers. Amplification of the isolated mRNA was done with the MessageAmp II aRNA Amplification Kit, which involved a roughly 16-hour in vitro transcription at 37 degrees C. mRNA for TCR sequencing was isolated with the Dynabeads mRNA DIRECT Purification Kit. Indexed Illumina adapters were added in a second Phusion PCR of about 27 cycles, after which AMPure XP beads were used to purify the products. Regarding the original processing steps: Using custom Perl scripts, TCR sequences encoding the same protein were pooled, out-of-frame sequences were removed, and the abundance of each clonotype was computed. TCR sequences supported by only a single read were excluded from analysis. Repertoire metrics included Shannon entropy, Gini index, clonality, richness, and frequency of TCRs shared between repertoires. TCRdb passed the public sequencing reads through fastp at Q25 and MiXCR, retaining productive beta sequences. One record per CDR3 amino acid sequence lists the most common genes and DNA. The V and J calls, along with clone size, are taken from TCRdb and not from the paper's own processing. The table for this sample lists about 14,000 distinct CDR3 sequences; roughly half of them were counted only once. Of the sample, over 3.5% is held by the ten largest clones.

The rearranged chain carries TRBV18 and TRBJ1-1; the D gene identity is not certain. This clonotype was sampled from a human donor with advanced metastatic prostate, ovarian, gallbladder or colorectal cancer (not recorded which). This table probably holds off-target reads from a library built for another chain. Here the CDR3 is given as CASQPGVRAEAFF. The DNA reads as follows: TGTGCCAGCCAACCCGGGGTTAGGGCTGAAGCTTTCTTT.